The present entry profiles one TCR beta chain with its context. Its target is not known. These data originate in a study of T cell responses to AZD1222 COVID-19 vaccine. Study results and limitations: Receipt of two AZD1222 doses was followed by a rise in Spike-specific TCR breadth and depth. Spike as a whole was targeted by vaccine-associated CD4 TCRs, dominant at 160-218 and 743-854. The donor cohort was predominantly white British with a female majority, and clonal diversity may have been underestimated.

Clones were sequenced by immunoSEQ multiplex PCR, and TCRdb holds only the in-frame ones, with some missing. This table holds some 100,000 clones, about nine tenths found once. V lost 5 bases and J lost 4, with 14 bases in between. Germline V lookup: CDR1 SGHVS, CDR2 FQNEAQ. The CDR3 is made up of 15 amino acids. This TCR was sampled from an adult in good health. The chain is built from TRBV7-8 and TRBJ2-2; the D is unclear. This sample comprised peripheral blood, obtained on day 0 of AZD1222 vaccination. CDR3 in amino acids: CASSPNSLGTGELFF. CDR3 DNA sequence: TGTGCCAGCAGCCCAAACAGCCTTGGCACCGGGGAGCTGTTTTTT.